Listed here are 2 T cell receptor beta chains from one sample, sequenced in a study of CD4+ T cells in melanoma. The assay was immunoSEQ multiplex PCR, and TCRdb's table has in-frame clones only and misses some. This sample carries some 9,100 clones, approximately 69% of them seen once, and the ten largest clones take 15% to 20%. What was sequenced was peripheral blood. Receptor source: a human donor with melanoma.

This chain joins TRBV6-1 and TRBJ1-1; D is perhaps TRBD1 (6 bases). Germline CDR1 is MNHNS and CDR2 is SASEGT. Trimming removed 6 bases at V and 8 bases at J, with 10 bases between. The CDR3 has 11 amino acids. The CDR3 loop reads CASRTGTEAFF. The DNA of the CDR3 is TGTGCCAGCAGAACCGGGACAGAAGCTTTCTTT.

This clone was detected once. V is TRBV10-1 and J is TRBJ2-5; weak D call: TRBD2 (6 bases). V lost 0 bases to trimming and J lost 5 bases, with 13 bases between them. The CDR3 sequence is 15 residues long. CDR1 is WNHNN and CDR2 is SYGVQD in the germline V gene (reference sequence). CDR3 protein: CASSESKGTQETQYF. The CDR3 DNA follows: TGCGCCAGCAGTGAGTCAAAGGGGACTCAGGAGACCCAGTACTTC.